Listed below are T cell receptor beta chains from one sample, sequenced in a study of blood T cell repertoires in COVID-19. Assay used: immunoSEQ multiplex PCR; TCRdb lists only in-frame clones, some missing. The sample has some 170,000 clones, about 85% seen once. The specimen was peripheral blood. The receptors here all came from a woman aged 60-75 years with acute or convalescent COVID-19. The conserved cysteine and the conserved F or W are not part of the CDR3 here.

cdr3_aa: ASSSGLAYNEQF
j_call: TRBJ2-1
v_call: TRBV6-5

cdr3_aa: ASSVAPTGLTEAF
j_call: TRBJ1-1
v_call: TRBV9

cdr3_aa: ASSADSNQPQH
j_call: TRBJ1-5
v_call: TRBV19

cdr3_aa: ASSAGQALTGELF
j_call: TRBJ2-2
v_call: TRBV9

cdr3_aa: ASSDSWVAAENTIY
j_call: TRBJ1-3
v_call: TRBV2

cdr3_aa: AISPGMNTEAF
j_call: TRBJ1-1
v_call: TRBV10-3

cdr3_aa: ATSDSVRADTQY
j_call: TRBJ2-3
v_call: TRBV24-1

cdr3_aa: ASSQVDLVGSSYNEQF
j_call: TRBJ2-1
v_call: TRBV4-1

cdr3_aa: ASRQTSGNTGELF
j_call: TRBJ2-2
v_call: TRBV6-1

cdr3_aa: ATSTGLPAGELF
j_call: TRBJ2-2
v_call: TRBV24-1

cdr3_aa: ASSYVAGVTYEQY
j_call: TRBJ2-7
v_call: TRBV6-2/TRBV6-3

cdr3_aa: ASSFSPQGAGNEQF
j_call: TRBJ2-1
v_call: TRBV5-1

cdr3_aa: AWRDDDRAYTQY
j_call: TRBJ2-3
v_call: TRBV30

cdr3_aa: ASIRDRANTEAF
j_call: TRBJ1-1
v_call: TRBV6-5

cdr3_aa: AWGRGGSTEAF
j_call: TRBJ1-1
v_call: TRBV30

cdr3_aa: ASRGDTTNEKLF
j_call: TRBJ1-4
v_call: TRBV6-5

cdr3_aa: ASSLLEESAF
j_call: TRBJ1-1
v_call: TRBV28

cdr3_aa: ASTKTGGELF
j_call: TRBJ2-2
v_call: TRBV19

cdr3_aa: ASSSTGLTGNTIY
j_call: TRBJ1-3
v_call: TRBV5-1

cdr3_aa: AISELEGRVETQY
j_call: TRBJ2-5
v_call: TRBV10-3

cdr3_aa: ASSLIPGDYGYT
j_call: TRBJ1-2
v_call: TRBV28

cdr3_aa: AISESVRKNTEAF
j_call: TRBJ1-1
v_call: TRBV10-3